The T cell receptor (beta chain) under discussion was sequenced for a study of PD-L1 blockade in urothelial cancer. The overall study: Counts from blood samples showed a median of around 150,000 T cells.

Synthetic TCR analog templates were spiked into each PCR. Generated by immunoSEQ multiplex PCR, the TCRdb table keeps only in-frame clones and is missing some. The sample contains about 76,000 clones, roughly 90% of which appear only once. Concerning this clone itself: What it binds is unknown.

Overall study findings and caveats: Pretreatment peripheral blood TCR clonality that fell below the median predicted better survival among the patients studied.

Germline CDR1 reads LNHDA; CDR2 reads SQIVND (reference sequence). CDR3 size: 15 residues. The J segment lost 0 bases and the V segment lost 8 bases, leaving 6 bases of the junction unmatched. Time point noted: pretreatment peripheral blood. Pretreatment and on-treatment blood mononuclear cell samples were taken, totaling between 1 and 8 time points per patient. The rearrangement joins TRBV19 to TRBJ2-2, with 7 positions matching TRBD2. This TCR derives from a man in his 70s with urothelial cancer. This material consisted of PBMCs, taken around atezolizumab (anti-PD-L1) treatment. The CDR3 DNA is TGTGCCAGTCAACCTCTAGCGGCGAACACCGGGGAGCTGTTTTTT. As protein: CASQPLAANTGELFF.